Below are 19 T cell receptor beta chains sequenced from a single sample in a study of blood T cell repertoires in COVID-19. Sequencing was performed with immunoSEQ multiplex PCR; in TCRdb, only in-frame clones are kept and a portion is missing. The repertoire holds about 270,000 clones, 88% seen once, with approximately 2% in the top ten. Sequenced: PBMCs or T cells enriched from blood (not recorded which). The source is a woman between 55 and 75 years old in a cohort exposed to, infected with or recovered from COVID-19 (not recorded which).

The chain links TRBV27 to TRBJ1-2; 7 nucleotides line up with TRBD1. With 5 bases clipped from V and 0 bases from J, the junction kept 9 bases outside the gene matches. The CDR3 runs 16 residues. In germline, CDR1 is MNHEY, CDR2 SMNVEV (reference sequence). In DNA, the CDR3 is TGTGCCAGCAGTAGGTCCGGGACAGTAGCTAACTATGGCTACACCTTC. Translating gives CASSRSGTVANYGYTF.

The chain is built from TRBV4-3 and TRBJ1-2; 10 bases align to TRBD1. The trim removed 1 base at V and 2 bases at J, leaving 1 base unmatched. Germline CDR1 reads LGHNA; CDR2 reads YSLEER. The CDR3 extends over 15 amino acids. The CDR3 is CASSQVGQGNYGYTF. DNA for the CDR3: TGCGCCAGCAGCCAAGTGGGACAGGGGAACTATGGCTACACCTTC.

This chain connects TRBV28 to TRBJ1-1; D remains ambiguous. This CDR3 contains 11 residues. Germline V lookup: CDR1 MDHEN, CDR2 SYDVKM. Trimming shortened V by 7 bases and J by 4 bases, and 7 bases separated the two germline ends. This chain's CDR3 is CASMSSTEAFF. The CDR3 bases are TGTGCCAGCATGAGTTCCACTGAAGCTTTCTTT.

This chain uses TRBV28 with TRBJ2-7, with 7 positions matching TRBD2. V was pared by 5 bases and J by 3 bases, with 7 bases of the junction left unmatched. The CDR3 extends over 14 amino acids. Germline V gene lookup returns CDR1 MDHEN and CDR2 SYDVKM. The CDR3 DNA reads TGTGCCAGCAGTCTCTCGGGGGGAATCTACGAGCAGTACTTC. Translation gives CASSLSGGIYEQYF.

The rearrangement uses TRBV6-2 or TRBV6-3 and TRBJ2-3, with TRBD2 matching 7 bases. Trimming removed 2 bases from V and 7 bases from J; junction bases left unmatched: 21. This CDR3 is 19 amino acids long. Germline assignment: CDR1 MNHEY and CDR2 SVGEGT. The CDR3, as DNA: TGTGCCAGCAGTTACCCCTCACGGCCCGAGCGGGGTGCACTTAATACGCAGTATTTT. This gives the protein CASSYPSRPERGALNTQYF.

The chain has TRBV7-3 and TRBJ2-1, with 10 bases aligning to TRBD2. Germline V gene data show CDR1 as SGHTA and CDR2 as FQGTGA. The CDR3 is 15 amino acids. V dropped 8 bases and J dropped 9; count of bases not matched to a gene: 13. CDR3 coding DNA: TGTGCCAGCGCCAAATCCGGGACTAGCGTCAGTGAGCAGTTCTTC. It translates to CASAKSGTSVSEQFF.

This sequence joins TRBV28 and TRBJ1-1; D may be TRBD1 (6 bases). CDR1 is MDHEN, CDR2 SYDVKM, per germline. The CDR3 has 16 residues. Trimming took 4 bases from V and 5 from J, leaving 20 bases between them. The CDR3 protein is CASSYDRRRSGTEAFF. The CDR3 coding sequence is TGTGCCAGCAGTTATGACAGGAGAAGATCGGGTACTGAAGCTTTCTTT.

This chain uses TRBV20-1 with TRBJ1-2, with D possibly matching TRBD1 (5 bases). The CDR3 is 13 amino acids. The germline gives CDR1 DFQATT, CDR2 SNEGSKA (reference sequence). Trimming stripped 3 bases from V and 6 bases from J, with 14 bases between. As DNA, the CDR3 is TGCAGTGCTAGTTCCCAGGGTAAAGATGGCTACACCTTC. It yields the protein CSASSQGKDGYTF.

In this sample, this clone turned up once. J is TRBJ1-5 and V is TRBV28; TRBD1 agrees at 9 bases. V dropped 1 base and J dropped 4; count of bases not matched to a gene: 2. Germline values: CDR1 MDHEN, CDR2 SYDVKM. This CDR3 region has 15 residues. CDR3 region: CASSLSQGANQPQHF. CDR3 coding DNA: TGTGCCAGCAGTTTATCACAGGGGGCTAATCAGCCCCAGCATTTT.

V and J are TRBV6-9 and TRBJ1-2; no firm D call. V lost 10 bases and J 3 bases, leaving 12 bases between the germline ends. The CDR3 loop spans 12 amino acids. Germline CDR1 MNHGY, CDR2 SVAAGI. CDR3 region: CAILPGDYGYTF. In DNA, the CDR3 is TGTGCCATCTTACCGGGTGACTATGGCTACACCTTC.

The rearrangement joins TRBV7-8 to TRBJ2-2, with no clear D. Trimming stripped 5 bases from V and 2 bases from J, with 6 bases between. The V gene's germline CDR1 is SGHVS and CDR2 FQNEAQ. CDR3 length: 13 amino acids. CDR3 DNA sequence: TGTGCCAGCAGCCGCTTTAACACCGGGGAGCTGTTTTTT. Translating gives CASSRFNTGELFF. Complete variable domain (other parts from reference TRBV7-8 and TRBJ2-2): GAGVSQSPRYKVAKRGQDVALRCDPISGHVSLFWYQQALGQGPEFLTYFQNEAQLDKSGLPSDRFFAERPEGSVSTLKIQRTQQEDSAVYLCASSRFNTGELFFGEGSRLTVL.

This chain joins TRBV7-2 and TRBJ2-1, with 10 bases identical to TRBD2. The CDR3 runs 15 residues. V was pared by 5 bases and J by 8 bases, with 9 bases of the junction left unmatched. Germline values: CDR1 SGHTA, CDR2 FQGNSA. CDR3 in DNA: TGTGCCAGCAGCCCTACCGGGACTAGCGTCGATGAGCAGTTCTTC. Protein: CASSPTGTSVDEQFF.

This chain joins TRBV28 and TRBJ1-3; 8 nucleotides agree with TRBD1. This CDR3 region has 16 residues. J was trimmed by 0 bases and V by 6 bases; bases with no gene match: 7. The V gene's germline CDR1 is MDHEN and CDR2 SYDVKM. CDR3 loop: CASRRMGQASGNTIYF. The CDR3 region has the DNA TGTGCCAGCAGACGAATGGGACAGGCCTCTGGAAACACCATATATTTT.

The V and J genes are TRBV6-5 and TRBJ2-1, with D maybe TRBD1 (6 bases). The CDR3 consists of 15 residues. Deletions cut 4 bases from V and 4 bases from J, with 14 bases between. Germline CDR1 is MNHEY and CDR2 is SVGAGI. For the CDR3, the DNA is TGTGCCAGCAGTTCAACAGGGTCGGCTTACAATGAGCAGTTCTTC. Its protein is CASSSTGSAYNEQFF.

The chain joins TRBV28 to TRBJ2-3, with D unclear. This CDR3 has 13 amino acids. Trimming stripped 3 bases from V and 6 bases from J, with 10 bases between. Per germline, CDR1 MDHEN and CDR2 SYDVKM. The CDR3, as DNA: TGTGCCAGCAGTTTCCGCAACACGGATACGCAGTATTTT. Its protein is CASSFRNTDTQYF.

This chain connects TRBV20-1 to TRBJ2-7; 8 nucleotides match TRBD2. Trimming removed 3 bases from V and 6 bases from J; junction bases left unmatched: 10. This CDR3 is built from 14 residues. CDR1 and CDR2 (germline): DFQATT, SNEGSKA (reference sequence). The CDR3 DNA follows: TGCAGTGCTAGTATCCGGACTAGCTTTTTCGAGCAGTACTTC. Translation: CSASIRTSFFEQYF.

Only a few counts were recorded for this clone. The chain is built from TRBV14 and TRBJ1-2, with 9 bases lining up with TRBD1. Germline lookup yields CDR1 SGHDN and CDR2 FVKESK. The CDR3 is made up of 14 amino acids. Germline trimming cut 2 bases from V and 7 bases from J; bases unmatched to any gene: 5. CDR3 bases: TGTGCCAGCAGCCAAACGCGGACAGGGGCTGGCTACACCTTC. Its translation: CASSQTRTGAGYTF.

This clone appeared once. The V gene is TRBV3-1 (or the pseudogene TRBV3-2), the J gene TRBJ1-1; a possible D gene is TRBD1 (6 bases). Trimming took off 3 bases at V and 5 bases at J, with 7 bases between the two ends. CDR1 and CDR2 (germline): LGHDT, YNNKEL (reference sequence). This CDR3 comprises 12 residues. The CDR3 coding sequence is TGTGCCAGCAGCCACCAGGGGACTGAAGCTTTCTTT. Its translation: CASSHQGTEAFF.

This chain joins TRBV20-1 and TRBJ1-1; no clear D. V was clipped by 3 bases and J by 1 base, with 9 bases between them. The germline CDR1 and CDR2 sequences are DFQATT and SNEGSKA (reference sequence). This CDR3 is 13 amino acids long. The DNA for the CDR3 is TGCAGTGCTAGTGACTTACAGAACACTGAAGCTTTCTTT. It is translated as CSASDLQNTEAFF.